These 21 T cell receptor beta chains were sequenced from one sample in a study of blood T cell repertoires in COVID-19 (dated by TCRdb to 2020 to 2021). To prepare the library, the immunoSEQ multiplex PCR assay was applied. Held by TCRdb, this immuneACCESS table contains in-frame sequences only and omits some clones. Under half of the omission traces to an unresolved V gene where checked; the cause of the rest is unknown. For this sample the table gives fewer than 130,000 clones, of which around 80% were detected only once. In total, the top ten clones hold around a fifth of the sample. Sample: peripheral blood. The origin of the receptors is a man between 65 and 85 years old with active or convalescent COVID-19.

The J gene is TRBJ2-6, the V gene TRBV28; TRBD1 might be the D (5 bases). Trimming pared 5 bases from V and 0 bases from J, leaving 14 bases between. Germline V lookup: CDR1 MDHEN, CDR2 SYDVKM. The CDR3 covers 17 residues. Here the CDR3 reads CASSLPQGDSGANVLTF. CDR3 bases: TGTGCCAGCAGTCTCCCCCAGGGCGACTCTGGGGCCAACGTCCTGACTTTC. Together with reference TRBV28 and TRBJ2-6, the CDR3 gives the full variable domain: DVKVTQSSRYLVKRTGEKVFLECVQDMDHENMFWYRQDPGLGLRLIYFSYDVKMKEKGDIPEGYSVSREKKERFSLILESASTNQTSMYLCASSLPQGDSGANVLTFGAGSRLTVL.

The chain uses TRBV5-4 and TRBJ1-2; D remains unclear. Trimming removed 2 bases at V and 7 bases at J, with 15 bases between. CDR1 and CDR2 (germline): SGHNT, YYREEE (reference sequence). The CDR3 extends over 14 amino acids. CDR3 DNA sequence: TGTGCCAGCAGCTTAGCGACCGCAGCTCCTGGCTACACCTTC. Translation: CASSLATAAPGYTF.

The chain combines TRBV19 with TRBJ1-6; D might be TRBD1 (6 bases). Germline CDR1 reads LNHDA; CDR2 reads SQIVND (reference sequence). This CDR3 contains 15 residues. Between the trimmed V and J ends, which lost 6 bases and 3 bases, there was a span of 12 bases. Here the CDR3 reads CASRRQVDYNSPLHF. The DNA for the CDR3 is TGTGCCAGTAGGCGACAGGTAGACTATAATTCACCCCTCCACTTT.

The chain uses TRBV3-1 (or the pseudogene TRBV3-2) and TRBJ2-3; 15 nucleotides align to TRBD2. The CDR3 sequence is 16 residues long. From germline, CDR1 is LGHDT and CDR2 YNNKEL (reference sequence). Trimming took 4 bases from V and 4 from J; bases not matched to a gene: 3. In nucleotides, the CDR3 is TGTGCCAGCAGCCGGCGGACTAGCGGGGGGGCAGATACGCAGTATTTT. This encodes CASSRRTSGGADTQYF.

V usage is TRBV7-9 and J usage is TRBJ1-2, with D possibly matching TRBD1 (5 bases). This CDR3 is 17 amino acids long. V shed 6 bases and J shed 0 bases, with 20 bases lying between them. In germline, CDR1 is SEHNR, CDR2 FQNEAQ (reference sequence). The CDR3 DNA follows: TGTGCCAGCAGACATGGGGGAGGGGCGGAGGCTAACTATGGCTACACCTTC. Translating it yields CASRHGGGAEANYGYTF.

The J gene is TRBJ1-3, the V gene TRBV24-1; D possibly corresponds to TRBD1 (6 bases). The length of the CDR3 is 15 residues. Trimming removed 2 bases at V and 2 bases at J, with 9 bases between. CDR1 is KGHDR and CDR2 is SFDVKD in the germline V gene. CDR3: CATSDSRGPGNTIYF. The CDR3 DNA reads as TGTGCCACCAGTGATTCCAGGGGCCCTGGAAACACCATATATTTT.

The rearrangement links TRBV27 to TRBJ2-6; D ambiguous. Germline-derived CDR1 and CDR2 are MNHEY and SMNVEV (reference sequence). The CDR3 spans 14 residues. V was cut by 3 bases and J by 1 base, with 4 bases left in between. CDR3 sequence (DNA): TGTGCCAGCAGTTTCCAGTCTGGGGCCAACGTCCTGACTTTC. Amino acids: CASSFQSGANVLTF.

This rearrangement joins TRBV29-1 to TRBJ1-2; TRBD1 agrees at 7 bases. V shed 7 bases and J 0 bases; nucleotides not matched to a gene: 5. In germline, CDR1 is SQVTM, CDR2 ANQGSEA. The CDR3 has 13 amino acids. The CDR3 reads CSAVQGSNYGYTF. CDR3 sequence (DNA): TGCAGCGCTGTACAGGGGTCTAACTATGGCTACACCTTC.

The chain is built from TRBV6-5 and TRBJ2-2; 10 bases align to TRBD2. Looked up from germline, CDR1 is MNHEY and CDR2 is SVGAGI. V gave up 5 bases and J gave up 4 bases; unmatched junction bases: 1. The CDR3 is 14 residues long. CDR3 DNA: TGTGCCAGCAGTAGCGGGAGGGCCACCGGGGAGCTGTTTTTT. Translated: CASSSGRATGELFF.

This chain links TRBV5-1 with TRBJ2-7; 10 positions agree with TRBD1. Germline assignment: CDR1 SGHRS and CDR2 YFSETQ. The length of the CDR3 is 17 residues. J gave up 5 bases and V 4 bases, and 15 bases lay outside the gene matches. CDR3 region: CASSTARGTGEYDEQYF. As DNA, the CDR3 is TGCGCCAGCAGCACAGCTCGCGGGACAGGGGAGTACGACGAGCAGTACTTC.

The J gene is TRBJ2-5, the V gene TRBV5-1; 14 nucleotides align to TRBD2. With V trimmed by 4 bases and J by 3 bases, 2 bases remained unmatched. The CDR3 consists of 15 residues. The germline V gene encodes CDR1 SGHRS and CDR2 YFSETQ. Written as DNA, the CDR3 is TGCGCCAGCAGCCAGGGACTAGCGGGGGAAGAGACCCAGTACTTC. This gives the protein CASSQGLAGEETQYF.

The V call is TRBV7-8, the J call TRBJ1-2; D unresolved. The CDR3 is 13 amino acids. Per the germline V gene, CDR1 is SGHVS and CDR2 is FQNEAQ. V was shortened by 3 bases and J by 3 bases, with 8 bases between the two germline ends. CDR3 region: CASSLGSDYGYTF. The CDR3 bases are TGTGCCAGCAGCTTGGGGAGTGACTATGGCTACACCTTC.

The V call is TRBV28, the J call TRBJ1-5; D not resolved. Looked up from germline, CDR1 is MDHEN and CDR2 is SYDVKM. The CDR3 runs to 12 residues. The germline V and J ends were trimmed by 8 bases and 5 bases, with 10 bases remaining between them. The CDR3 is CASAGFDQPQHF. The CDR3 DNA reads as TGTGCCAGCGCGGGGTTCGATCAGCCCCAGCATTTT.

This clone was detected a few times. CDR3 in amino acids: CSARVMDTQYF. The CDR3 DNA is TGCAGTGCTAGAGTAATGGATACGCAGTATTTT. This chain joins TRBV20-1 and TRBJ2-3; D not resolved. The V end was cut by 1 base, the J end by 6 bases, with 5 bases between. CDR1 DFQATT and CDR2 SNEGSKA come from the germline V gene (reference sequence). This CDR3 contains 11 residues.

The CDR3 DNA follows: TGTGCCAGCAGCCCGAGCGGGAGGGCCACAGATACGCAGTATTTT. Protein sequence: CASSPSGRATDTQYF. The chain uses TRBV5-4 and TRBJ2-3, with 10 bases that match TRBD2. CDR3 size: 15 residues. Germline assignment: CDR1 SGHNT and CDR2 YYREEE (reference sequence). With V trimmed by 4 bases and J by 2 bases, 4 bases remained unmatched.

The CDR3 here is CASSPGGARGNTIYF. The CDR3 nucleotides read TGTGCCAGCAGCCCCGGTGGGGCGCGCGGAAACACCATATATTTT. This chain links TRBV9 with TRBJ1-3, with TRBD1 as a possible D gene (5 bases). The V end was cut by 4 bases, the J end by 4 bases, with 15 bases between. The CDR3 extends over 15 amino acids. Germline assignment: CDR1 SGDLS and CDR2 YYNGEE.

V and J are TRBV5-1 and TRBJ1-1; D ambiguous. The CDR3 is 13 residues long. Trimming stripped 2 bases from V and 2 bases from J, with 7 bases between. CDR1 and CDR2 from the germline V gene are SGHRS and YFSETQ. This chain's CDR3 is CASSFSGNTEAFF. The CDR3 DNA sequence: TGCGCCAGCAGCTTCTCAGGCAACACTGAAGCTTTCTTT. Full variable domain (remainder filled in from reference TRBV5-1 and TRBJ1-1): KAGVTQTPRYLIKTRGQQVTLSCSPISGHRSVSWYQQTPGQGLQFLFEYFSETQRNKGNFPGRFSGRQFSNSRSEMNVSTLELGDSALYLCASSFSGNTEAFFGQGTRLTVV.

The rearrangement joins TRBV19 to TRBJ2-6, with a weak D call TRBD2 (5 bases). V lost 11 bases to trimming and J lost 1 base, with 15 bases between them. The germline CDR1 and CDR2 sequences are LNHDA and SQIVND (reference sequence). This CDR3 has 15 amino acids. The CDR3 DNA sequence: TGTGCCTCATCATTACGGGGATCTGGGGCCAACGTCCTGACTTTC. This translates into CASSLRGSGANVLTF.

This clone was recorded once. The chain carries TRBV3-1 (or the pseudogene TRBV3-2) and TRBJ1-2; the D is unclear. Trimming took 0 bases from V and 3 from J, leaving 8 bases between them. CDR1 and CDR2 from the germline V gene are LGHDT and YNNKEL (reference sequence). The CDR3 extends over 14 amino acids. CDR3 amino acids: CASSQENRDYGYTF. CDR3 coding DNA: TGTGCCAGCAGCCAAGAGAACAGAGACTATGGCTACACCTTC.

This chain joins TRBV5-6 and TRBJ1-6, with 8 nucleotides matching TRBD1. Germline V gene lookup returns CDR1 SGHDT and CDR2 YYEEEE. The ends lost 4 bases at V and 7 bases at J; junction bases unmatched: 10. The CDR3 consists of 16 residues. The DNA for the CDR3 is TGTGCCAGCAGCGGACAGGGATGGTATGGGAATTCACCCCTCCACTTT. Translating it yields CASSGQGWYGNSPLHF.

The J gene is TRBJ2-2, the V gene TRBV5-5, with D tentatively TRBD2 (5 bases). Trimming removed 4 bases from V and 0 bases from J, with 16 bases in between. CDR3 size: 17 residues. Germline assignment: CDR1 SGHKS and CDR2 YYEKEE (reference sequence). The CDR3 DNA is TGTGCCAGCAGCCTTTCAGGCCTGAGGGCGAACACCGGGGAGCTGTTTTTT. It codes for CASSLSGLRANTGELFF.